Each of the 28 T cell receptor beta chains below was sequenced from the same sample in a study of shared clonotypes between healthy human individuals. TCRdb's copy holds only in-frame clones and misses some; the assay was immunoSEQ multiplex PCR. This table has over 400,000 clones, roughly 80% appearing once. The sequencing input was PBMCs. The receptors were sampled from a woman aged 40 to 55 in good health. Some clones in this sample may be carry-over from other donors' samples.

The V call is TRBV2, the J call TRBJ2-5; D possibly corresponds to TRBD1 (5 bases). The J call may be wrong; the DNA end is better matched by TRBJ2-7. Germline CDR1 reads SNHLY; CDR2 reads FYNNEI. This CDR3 has 12 residues. CDR3 in amino acids: CASSQTASEQYF. CDR3 DNA: TGTGCCAGCAGTCAGACAGCTTCCGAGCAGTACTTC.

Turning to this clone: This probably arose from a read error, given a far larger clone one base away. The rearrangement uses TRBV30 and TRBJ1-2; D unclear. Germline CDR1 and CDR2: GTSNPN and SVGIG (reference sequence). The CDR3 totals 13 residues. CDR3 nucleotide sequence: TGTGCCTGGAGTCCTGGCTTAAGCTATGGCGACACCTTC. It translates to CAWSPGLSYGDTF.

The chain combines TRBV29-1 with TRBJ2-5; tentatively, D is TRBD2 (5 bases). CDR3 length: 16 residues. Trimming cost V 3 bases and J 10 bases, with 27 bases left between them. CDR1 is SQVTM, CDR2 ANQGSEA, per germline. CDR3 nucleotide sequence: TGCAGCGTTGATCTAACCTGCGAGGGCAGGCCAAGAGACCAGTACTTC. This encodes CSVDLTCEGRPRDQYF. The full variable domain, with the rest looked up from reference TRBV29-1 and TRBJ2-5, is SAVISQKPSRDICQRGTSLTIQCQVDSQVTMMFWYRQQPGQSLTLIATANQGSEATYESGFVIDKFPISRPNLTFSTLTVSNMSPEDSSIYLCSVDLTCEGRPRDQYFGPGTRLLVL.

Turning to this clone: At one boundary the junction diverges from the germline segment, which might be a read error. V usage is TRBV28 and J usage is TRBJ2-7, with D tentatively TRBD1 (6 bases). Germline CDR1 is MDHEN and CDR2 is SYDVKM. This CDR3 spans 13 amino acids. The CDR3 loop is CASSLWPTGGPFF. The CDR3 bases are TGTGCCAGCAGTTTATGGCCGACAGGAGGACCCTTCTTC. The full variable domain, rest sourced from reference TRBV28 and TRBJ2-7, is DVKVTQSSRYLVKRTGEKVFLECVQDMDHENMFWYRQDPGLGLRLIYFSYDVKMKEKGDIPEGYSVSREKKERFSLILESASTNQTSMYLCASSLWPTGGPFFGPGTRLTVT.

As for this clone: It differs at one base from a far larger clone, so likely a read error. The chain is built from TRBV7-2 and TRBJ2-3; D is unresolved. Trimming shortened V by 3 bases and J by 4 bases, and 2 bases separated the two germline ends. The CDR3 length is 11 residues. Germline CDR1 reads SGHTA; CDR2 reads FQGNSA. CDR3 in amino acids: CASSFPDTQYF. For the CDR3, the DNA is TGTGCCAGCAGCTTTCCAGATACGCAGTATTTT.

This chain connects TRBV30 to TRBJ1-2; the D is unclear. Trimming removed 0 bases at V and 8 bases at J, with 10 bases between. This CDR3 has 12 amino acids. CDR1 and CDR2 from the germline V gene are GTSNPN and SVGIG (reference sequence). The CDR3 loop reads CAWSVSILGYTF. In DNA, the CDR3 is TGTGCCTGGAGTGTCTCTATTCTGGGCTACACCTTC.

This clone was seen ten or more times. This sample also contains other DNA sequences that code for the same CDR3. The CDR3 bases are TGTGCCAGCAGTGATAGGTACGAGCAGTACTTC. Translation: CASSDRYEQYF. The chain joins TRBV6-1 to TRBJ2-7; the D is unclear. The CDR3 loop spans 11 amino acids. Trimming shortened V by 3 bases and J by 4 bases, and 4 bases separated the two germline ends. Germline assignment: CDR1 MNHNS and CDR2 SASEGT.

The rearrangement uses TRBV2 and TRBJ2-1, with 7 bases lining up with TRBD2. V lost 3 bases and J lost 8; bases outside the gene matches: 4. CDR1 SNHLY and CDR2 FYNNEI come from the germline V gene. The CDR3 is made up of 13 amino acids. As DNA, the CDR3 is TGTGCCAGCAGTGATCTTGGGGGGGATGAGCAGTTCTTC. It encodes CASSDLGGDEQFF.

V usage is TRBV19 and J usage is TRBJ2-5; D is uncertain. This CDR3 spans 13 amino acids. The V end lost 3 bases, the J end lost 2 bases, and 7 bases lay between the germline ends. Per the germline V gene, CDR1 is LNHDA and CDR2 is SQIVND (reference sequence). The CDR3 DNA reads as TGTGCCAGTAGTATGACGGTACAAGAGACCCAGTACTTC. Translated, it gives CASSMTVQETQYF.

Concerning this clone: A much more abundant neighbour one base away suggests this may be a read error. Other DNA sequences in this specimen translate into the identical CDR3. V usage is TRBV7-6 and J usage is TRBJ2-3; tentative D call: TRBD2 (5 bases). This CDR3 region has 15 residues. Germline CDR1 reads SGHVS; CDR2 reads FNYEAQ. CDR3 sequence reads: CASSLVSGSTDTQYF. The CDR3 region has the DNA TGTGCCAGCAGCTTAGTAAGCGGCAGCACGGATACGCAGTATTTT.

This chain links TRBV28 with TRBJ1-2; D might be TRBD1 (6 bases). Per the germline V gene, CDR1 is MDHEN and CDR2 is SYDVKM. V lost 6 bases and J 3 bases, leaving 11 bases between the germline ends. The CDR3 sequence is 13 residues long. The CDR3 protein is CASRQGSDYGYTF. As DNA, the CDR3 is TGTGCCAGCAGACAGGGTAGTGACTATGGCTACACCTTC.

V and J are TRBV18 and TRBJ2-3, with 8 bases aligning to TRBD2. The CDR3 runs 19 residues. Looked up from germline, CDR1 is KGHSH and CDR2 is LQKENI. Unmatched junction bases numbered 12, after V lost 1 base and J lost 0 bases. As DNA, the CDR3 is TGTGCCAGCTCACCACGTAGAAGCGGGAGAGTGACTAGCACAGATACGCAGTATTTT. Amino acids: CASSPRRSGRVTSTDTQYF.

Regarding this clone: A read error is likely here: a far larger clone is one base away. Other DNA sequences in this specimen translate into the identical CDR3. V usage is TRBV5-1 and J usage is TRBJ2-2; TRBD1 matches 8 bases. Unmatched junction bases numbered 8, after V lost 0 bases and J lost 7 bases. Germline V gene lookup returns CDR1 SGHRS and CDR2 YFSETQ. This CDR3 comprises 16 residues. The CDR3 loop is CASSLARAGGIGELFF. The CDR3 DNA reads as TGCGCCAGCAGCTTGGCCAGAGCAGGGGGCATCGGGGAGCTGTTTTTT.

A note on this clone: The likely explanation is a read error, given a far larger clone one base away. In the same sample, other DNA sequences code for this CDR3. The chain is built from TRBV18 and TRBJ1-1, with 7 bases matching TRBD1. CDR3 size: 15 residues. Germline values: CDR1 KGHSH, CDR2 LQKENI. This CDR3 is CASSPDANRGTEAFF. CDR3 DNA sequence: TGTGCTAGCTCACCCGACGCTAACAGGGGCACTGAAGCTTTCTTT.

CDR3 sequence reads: CASSDGDSGGNEQFF. CDR3 in DNA: TGTGCCAGCAGTGACGGAGACTCAGGGGGGAATGAGCAGTTCTTC. The rearrangement joins TRBV6-4 to TRBJ2-1, with TRBD1 as a possible D gene (7 bases). Germline loops: CDR1 MRHNA, CDR2 SNTAGT. The CDR3 consists of 15 residues. V gave up 2 bases and J gave up 7 bases, with 15 bases separating them.

The CDR3 DNA reads as TGCGCCAGCAGCTTCCCCTCCGCCGGGGAGCTGTTTTTT. This translates into CASSFPSAGELFF. The chain joins TRBV5-1 to TRBJ2-2, with D unclear. CDR3 length: 13 residues. V was trimmed by 2 bases and J by 6 bases, leaving 8 bases between them. Germline V gives CDR1 SGHRS, CDR2 YFSETQ.

The table lists this clone with a few counts. The likely explanation is a read error, given a far larger clone one base away. In nucleotides, the CDR3 is TGTGCCAGCGGTCCCAGGGGGAACACTGAAGCTTTCTTT. Translated, it gives CASGPRGNTEAFF. The chain couples TRBV25-1 to TRBJ1-1, with D possibly matching TRBD1 (6 bases). The germline V gene encodes CDR1 MGHDK and CDR2 SYGVNS. The V end was cut by 8 bases, the J end by 1 base, with 11 bases between. The CDR3 has 13 residues.

The V gene is TRBV2, the J gene TRBJ1-5; TRBD1 might be the D (5 bases). This CDR3 region has 14 residues. CDR1 and CDR2 from the germline V gene are SNHLY and FYNNEI. Trimming took 8 bases from V and 3 from J, leaving 14 bases between them. This CDR3 reads CASRIRVINQPQHF. The DNA of the CDR3 is TGTGCCAGCCGAATCAGGGTAATCAATCAGCCCCAGCATTTT.

This sequence joins TRBV5-1 and TRBJ1-3; D might be TRBD1 (6 bases). The V end lost 4 bases, the J end lost 7 bases, and 15 bases lay between the germline ends. Per the germline V gene, CDR1 is SGHRS and CDR2 is YFSETQ. The CDR3 covers 14 residues. The chain's CDR3 is CASSPLQGSNTIYF. CDR3 sequence (DNA): TGCGCCAGCAGCCCCCTACAGGGTAGCAACACCATATATTTT.

This chain joins TRBV2 and TRBJ2-2; D is unclear. Trimming left V 3 bases short and J 4 bases short, with 9 bases between. Looked up from germline, CDR1 is SNHLY and CDR2 is FYNNEI. CDR3 size: 14 residues. The CDR3 loop reads CASSELPSTGELFF. CDR3 bases: TGTGCCAGCAGTGAGTTGCCCAGCACCGGGGAGCTGTTTTTT.

The rearrangement uses TRBV19 and TRBJ2-3, with no clear D. The CDR3 has 16 amino acids. Between the trimmed V and J ends, which lost 1 base and 2 bases, there was a span of 13 bases. The germline gives CDR1 LNHDA, CDR2 SQIVND (reference sequence). The CDR3 DNA is TGTGCCAGTAGTATAGGGGCGGATAGAGACACAGATACGCAGTATTTT. Protein sequence: CASSIGADRDTDTQYF.

This clone was picked up a small number of times. A read error may explain this, as a much larger clone is one base away. The sample has other DNA sequences that encode this CDR3 too. This chain links TRBV29-1 with TRBJ2-3; possible D gene TRBD1, 6 bases. Trimming took 7 bases from V and 2 from J, leaving 19 bases between them. The CDR3 totals 15 residues. The V gene's germline CDR1 is SQVTM and CDR2 ANQGSEA. CDR3 nucleotide sequence: TGCAGCGCTGACCCTACAGGGCCGACCACAGATACGCAGTATTTT. As protein: CSADPTGPTTDTQYF.

This clone was detected ten times or more. Other DNA sequences of this sample code for an identical CDR3. The chain recombines TRBV9 with TRBJ2-7; perhaps TRBD2 as D (6 bases). This CDR3 is built from 15 residues. Germline V gene data show CDR1 as SGDLS and CDR2 as YYNGEE. Trimming stripped 0 bases from V and 3 bases from J, with 13 bases between. DNA of the CDR3: TGTGCCAGCAGCGTAGAGGGGAGGCCCGGCTACGAGCAGTACTTC. As protein: CASSVEGRPGYEQYF.

Points on this clone: It differs at one base from a far larger clone, so likely a read error. The gene calls are TRBV4-1 and TRBJ2-7, with D possibly matching TRBD1 (6 bases). Germline V CDR1 and CDR2: MGHRA, YSYEKL. This CDR3 contains 16 residues. V lost 0 bases and J lost 2, with 14 bases in between. The CDR3 reads CASSQDGGDRTYEQYF. The CDR3 bases are TGCGCCAGCAGCCAAGATGGGGGAGACAGGACCTACGAGCAGTACTTC.

The chain employs TRBV10-3 and TRBJ2-7; 8 positions match TRBD2. The CDR3 spans 15 residues. CDR1 and CDR2 from the germline V gene are ENHRY and SYGVKD. V was clipped by 0 bases and J by 2 bases; unmatched bases: 3. The CDR3 DNA follows: TGTGCCATCAGTGAGTCGTTAGCGGGACCCTACGAGCAGTACTTC. It encodes CAISESLAGPYEQYF.

This clone occurred a few times. The chain couples TRBV6-6 to TRBJ2-1; D might be TRBD1 (5 bases). Germline assignment: CDR1 MNHNY and CDR2 SVGAGI (reference sequence). CDR3 length equals 15 residues. V was trimmed by 2 bases and J by 0 bases, leaving 8 bases between them. The CDR3 coding sequence is TGTGCCAGCAGTTACGTCCAGGGCTCCTACAATGAGCAGTTCTTC. As protein: CASSYVQGSYNEQFF.

The chain carries TRBV10-2 and TRBJ2-1, with 13 bases that match TRBD2. The CDR3 loop spans 14 amino acids. Germline-derived CDR1 and CDR2 are WSHSY and SAAADI. With 8 bases clipped from V and 8 bases from J, the junction kept 6 bases outside the gene matches. CDR3 region: CASGGTSGTYEQFF. The DNA for the CDR3 is TGCGCCAGCGGAGGGACTAGCGGGACTTATGAGCAGTTCTTC.

DNA for the CDR3: TGTGCCTGGAAAAGGTCTAGCGGCCCAGGGTCCTACAATGAGCAGTTCTTC. Encoded protein: CAWKRSSGPGSYNEQFF. The chain recombines TRBV30 with TRBJ2-1; 7 nucleotides agree with TRBD2. CDR1 is GTSNPN and CDR2 is SVGIG in the germline V gene (reference sequence). J was trimmed by 1 base and V by 4 bases; bases with no gene match: 13. CDR3 length equals 17 residues. The whole variable domain, filled in from reference TRBV30 and TRBJ2-1, reads SQTIHQWPATLVQPVGSPLSLECTVEGTSNPNLYWYRQAAGRGLQLLFYSVGIGQISSEVPQNLSASRPQDRQFILSSKKLLLSDSGFYLCAWKRSSGPGSYNEQFFGPGTRLTVL.